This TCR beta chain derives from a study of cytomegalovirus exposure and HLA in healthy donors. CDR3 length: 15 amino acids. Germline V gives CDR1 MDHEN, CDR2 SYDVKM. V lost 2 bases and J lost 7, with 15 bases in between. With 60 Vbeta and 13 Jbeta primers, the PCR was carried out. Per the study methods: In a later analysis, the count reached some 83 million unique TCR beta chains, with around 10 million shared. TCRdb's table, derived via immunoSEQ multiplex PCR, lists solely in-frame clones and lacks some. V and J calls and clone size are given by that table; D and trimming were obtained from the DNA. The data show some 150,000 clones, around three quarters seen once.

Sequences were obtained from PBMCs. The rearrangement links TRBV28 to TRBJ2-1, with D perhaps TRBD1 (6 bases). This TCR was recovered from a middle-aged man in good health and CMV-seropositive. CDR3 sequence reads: CASSLGAGVVNEQFF. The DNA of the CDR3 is TGTGCCAGCAGTTTAGGGGCAGGGGTGGTGAATGAGCAGTTCTTC.